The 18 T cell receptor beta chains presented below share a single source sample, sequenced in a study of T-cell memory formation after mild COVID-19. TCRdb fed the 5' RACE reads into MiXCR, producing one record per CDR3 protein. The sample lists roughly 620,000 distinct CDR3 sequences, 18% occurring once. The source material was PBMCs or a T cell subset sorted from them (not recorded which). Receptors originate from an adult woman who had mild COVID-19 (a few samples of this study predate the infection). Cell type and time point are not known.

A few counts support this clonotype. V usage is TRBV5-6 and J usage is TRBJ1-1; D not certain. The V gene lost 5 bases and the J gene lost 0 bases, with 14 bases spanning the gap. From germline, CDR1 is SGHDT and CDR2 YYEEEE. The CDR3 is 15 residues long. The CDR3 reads CASSFIQSMNTEAFF. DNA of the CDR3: TGTGCCAGCAGTTTTATCCAGAGTATGAACACTGAAGCTTTCTTT.

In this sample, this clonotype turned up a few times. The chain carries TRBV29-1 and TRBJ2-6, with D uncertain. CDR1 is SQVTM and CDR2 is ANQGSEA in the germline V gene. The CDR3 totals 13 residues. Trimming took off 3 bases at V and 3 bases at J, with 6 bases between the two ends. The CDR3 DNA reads TGCAGCGTTGATGTGGTTGGGGCCAACGTCCTGACTTTC. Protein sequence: CSVDVVGANVLTF.

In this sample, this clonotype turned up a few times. CDR3 coding DNA: TGTGCCTGGAGTGTATCCCCAGATACGCAGTATTTT. It is translated as CAWSVSPDTQYF. The V call is TRBV30, the J call TRBJ2-3; D gene ambiguous. The germline V gene has CDR1 GTSNPN and CDR2 SVGIG (reference sequence). The CDR3 has 12 residues. V was cut by 0 bases and J by 4 bases, with 5 bases left in between.

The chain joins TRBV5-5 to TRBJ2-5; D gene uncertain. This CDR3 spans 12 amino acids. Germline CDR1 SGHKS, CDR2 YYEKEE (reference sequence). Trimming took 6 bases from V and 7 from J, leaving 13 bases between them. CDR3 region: CASKGLTRTQYF. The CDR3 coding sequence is TGTGCCAGCAAAGGGCTCACAAGGACCCAGTACTTC.

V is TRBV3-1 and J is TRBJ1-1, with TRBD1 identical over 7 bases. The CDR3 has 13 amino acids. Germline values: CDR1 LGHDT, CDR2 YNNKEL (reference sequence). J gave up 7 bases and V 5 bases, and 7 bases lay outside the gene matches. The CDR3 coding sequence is TGTGCCAGCAGCAGGGGGCGAGGGTATGAAGCTTTCTTT. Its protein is CASSRGRGYEAFF.

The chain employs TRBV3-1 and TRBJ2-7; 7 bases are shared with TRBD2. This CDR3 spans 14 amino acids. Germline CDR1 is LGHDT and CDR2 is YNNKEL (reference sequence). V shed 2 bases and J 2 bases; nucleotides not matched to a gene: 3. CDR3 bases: TGTGCCAGCAGCCAACTAGGGACTACCTACGAGCAGTACTTC. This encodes CASSQLGTTYEQYF.

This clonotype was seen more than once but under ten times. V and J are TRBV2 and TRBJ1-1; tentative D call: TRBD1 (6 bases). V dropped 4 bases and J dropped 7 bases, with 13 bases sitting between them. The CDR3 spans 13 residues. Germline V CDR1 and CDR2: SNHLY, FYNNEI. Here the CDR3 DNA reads TGTGCCAGCAGTGGCCTCCTACAGGGTGAAGCTTTCTTT. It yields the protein CASSGLLQGEAFF. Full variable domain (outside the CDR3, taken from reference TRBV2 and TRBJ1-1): EPEVTQTPSHQVTQMGQEVILRCVPISNHLYFYWYRQILGQKVEFLVSFYNNEISEKSEIFDDQFSVERPDGSNFTLKIRSTKLEDSAMYFCASSGLLQGEAFFGQGTRLTVV.

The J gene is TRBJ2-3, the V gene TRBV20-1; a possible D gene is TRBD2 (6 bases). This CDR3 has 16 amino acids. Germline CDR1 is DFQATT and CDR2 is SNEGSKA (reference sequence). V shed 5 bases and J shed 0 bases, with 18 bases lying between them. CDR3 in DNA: TGCAGTGCTTCAACCACCTTAGCGGAAAGCACAGATACGCAGTATTTT. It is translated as CSASTTLAESTDTQYF.

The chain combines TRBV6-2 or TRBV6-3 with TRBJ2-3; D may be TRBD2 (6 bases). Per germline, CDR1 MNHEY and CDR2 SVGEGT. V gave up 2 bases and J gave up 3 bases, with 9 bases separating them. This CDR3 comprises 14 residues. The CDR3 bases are TGTGCCAGCAGTTACGGGACTTGGACAGATACGCAGTATTTT. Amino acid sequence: CASSYGTWTDTQYF.

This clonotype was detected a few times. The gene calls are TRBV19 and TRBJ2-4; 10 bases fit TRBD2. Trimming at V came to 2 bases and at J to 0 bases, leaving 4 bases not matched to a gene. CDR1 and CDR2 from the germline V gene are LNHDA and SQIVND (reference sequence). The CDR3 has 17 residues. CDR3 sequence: CASSIPSGGVAKNIQYF. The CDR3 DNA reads TGTGCCAGTAGTATACCAAGCGGGGGGGTAGCCAAAAACATTCAGTACTTC. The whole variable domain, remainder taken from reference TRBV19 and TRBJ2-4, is DGGITQSPKYLFRKEGQNVTLSCEQNLNHDAMYWYRQDPGQGLRLIYYSQIVNDFQKGDIAEGYSVSREKKESFPLTVTSAQKNPTAFYLCASSIPSGGVAKNIQYFGAGTRLSVL.

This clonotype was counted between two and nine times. CDR3 sequence reads: CAISGNYRDGYGYTF. The CDR3, as DNA: TGTGCCATCAGTGGGAATTACAGGGACGGCTATGGCTACACCTTC. The rearrangement links TRBV10-3 to TRBJ1-2; tentative D call: TRBD1 (6 bases). V lost 4 bases and J 4 bases, leaving 16 bases between the germline ends. Germline loops: CDR1 ENHRY, CDR2 SYGVKD. CDR3 size: 15 residues.

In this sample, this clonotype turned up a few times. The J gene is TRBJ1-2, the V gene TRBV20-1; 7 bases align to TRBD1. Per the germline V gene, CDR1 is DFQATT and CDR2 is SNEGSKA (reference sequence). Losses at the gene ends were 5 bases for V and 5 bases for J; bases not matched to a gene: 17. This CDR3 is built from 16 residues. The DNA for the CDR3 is TGCAGTGCTCGATTAAGGGACAGAGGTGGGGGATATGGCTACACCTTC. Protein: CSARLRDRGGGYGYTF.

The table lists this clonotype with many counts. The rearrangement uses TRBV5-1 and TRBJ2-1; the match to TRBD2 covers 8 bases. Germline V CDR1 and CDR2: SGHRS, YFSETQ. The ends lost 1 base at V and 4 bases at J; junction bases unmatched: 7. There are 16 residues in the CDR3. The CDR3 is CASSLPSGSLYNEQFF. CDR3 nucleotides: TGCGCCAGCAGCTTGCCCAGCGGGAGCCTTTACAATGAGCAGTTCTTC.

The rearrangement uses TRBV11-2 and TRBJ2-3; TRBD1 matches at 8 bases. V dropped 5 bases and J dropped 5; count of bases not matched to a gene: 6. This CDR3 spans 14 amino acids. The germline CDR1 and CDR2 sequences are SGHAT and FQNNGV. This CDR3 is CASSLQGGIDTQYF. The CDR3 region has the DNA TGTGCCAGCAGCCTACAGGGGGGCATAGATACGCAGTATTTT.

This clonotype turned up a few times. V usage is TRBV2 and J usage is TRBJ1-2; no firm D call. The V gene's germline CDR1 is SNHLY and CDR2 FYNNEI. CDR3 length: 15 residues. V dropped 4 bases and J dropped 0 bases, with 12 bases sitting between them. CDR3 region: CASSGWGNPNYGYTF. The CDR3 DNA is TGTGCCAGCAGTGGTTGGGGAAATCCTAACTATGGCTACACCTTC. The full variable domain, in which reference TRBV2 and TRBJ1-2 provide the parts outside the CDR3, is EPEVTQTPSHQVTQMGQEVILRCVPISNHLYFYWYRQILGQKVEFLVSFYNNEISEKSEIFDDQFSVERPDGSNFTLKIRSTKLEDSAMYFCASSGWGNPNYGYTFGSGTRLTVV.

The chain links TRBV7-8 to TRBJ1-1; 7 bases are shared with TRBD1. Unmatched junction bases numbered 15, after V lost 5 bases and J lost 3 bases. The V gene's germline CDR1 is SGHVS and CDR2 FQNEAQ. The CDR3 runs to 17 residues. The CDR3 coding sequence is TGTGCCAGCAGCCTAGACAGGGTTTGGAGGAGGGACACTGAAGCTTTCTTT. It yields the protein CASSLDRVWRRDTEAFF.

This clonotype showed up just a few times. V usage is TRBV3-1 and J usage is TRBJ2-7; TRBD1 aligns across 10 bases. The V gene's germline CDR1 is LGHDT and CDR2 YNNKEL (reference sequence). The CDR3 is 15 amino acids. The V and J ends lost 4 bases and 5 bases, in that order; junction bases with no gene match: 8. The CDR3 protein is CASSLQGQGRNEQYF. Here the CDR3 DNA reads TGTGCCAGCAGCCTCCAGGGACAGGGGAGAAACGAGCAGTACTTC.

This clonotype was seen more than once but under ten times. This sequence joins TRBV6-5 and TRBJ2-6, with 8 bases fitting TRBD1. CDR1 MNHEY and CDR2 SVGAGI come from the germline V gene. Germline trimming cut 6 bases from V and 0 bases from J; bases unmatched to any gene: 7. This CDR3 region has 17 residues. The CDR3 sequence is CASSLGTGVSGANVLTF. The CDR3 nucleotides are TGTGCCAGCAGCCTCGGGACAGGTGTCTCTGGGGCCAACGTCCTGACTTTC.